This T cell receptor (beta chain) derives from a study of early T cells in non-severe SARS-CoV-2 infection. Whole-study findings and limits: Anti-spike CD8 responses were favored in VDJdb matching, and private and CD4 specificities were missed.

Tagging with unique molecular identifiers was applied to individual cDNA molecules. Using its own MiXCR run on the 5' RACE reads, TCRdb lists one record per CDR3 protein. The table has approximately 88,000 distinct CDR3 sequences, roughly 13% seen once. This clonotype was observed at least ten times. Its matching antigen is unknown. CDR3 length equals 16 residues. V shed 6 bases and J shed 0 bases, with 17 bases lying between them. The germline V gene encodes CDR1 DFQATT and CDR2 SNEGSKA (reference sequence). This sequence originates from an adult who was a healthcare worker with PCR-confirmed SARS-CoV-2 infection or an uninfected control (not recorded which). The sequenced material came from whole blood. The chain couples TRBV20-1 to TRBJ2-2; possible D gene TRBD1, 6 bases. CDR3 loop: CSAPLGGPANTGELFF. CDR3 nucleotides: TGCAGTGCCCCACTTGGGGGCCCGGCGAACACCGGGGAGCTGTTTTTT.